The 5 T cell receptor beta chains below come from one sample, sequenced in a study of T cells after yellow fever vaccination. One entry per CDR3 protein, called by TCRdb with MiXCR from the 5' RACE reads. The data show 300,000 or so distinct CDR3 sequences, with around 13% seen just once and roughly 0.5% held by the top ten. The sequenced sample was CD4+ T cells sorted from PBMCs, obtained 45 days after the yellow fever booster vaccination. The receptors shown here come from a man under 40 who received the YFV17D yellow fever vaccine.

The J gene is TRBJ1-6, the V gene TRBV9; 7 bases are a match to TRBD1. CDR3 size: 15 residues. J gave up 9 bases and V 3 bases, and 9 bases lay outside the gene matches. Germline loops: CDR1 SGDLS, CDR2 YYNGEE. DNA for the CDR3: TGTGCCAGCAGCGAACGACAGGGATGGTCTTCACCCCTCCACTTT. Its protein is CASSERQGWSSPLHF.

This clonotype showed up just a few times. J is TRBJ2-7 and V is TRBV7-2; 8 bases match TRBD1. This CDR3 is 14 amino acids long. Germline V gene data show CDR1 as SGHTA and CDR2 as FQGNSA. The J segment lost 6 bases and the V segment lost 1 base, leaving 5 bases of the junction unmatched. CDR3 DNA: TGTGCCAGCAGCTTAGGGATAGACAGGGGCGAGCAGTACTTC. This sequence encodes CASSLGIDRGEQYF.

This rearrangement joins TRBV12-3 or TRBV12-4 to TRBJ2-3; 9 positions match TRBD2. The CDR3 spans 16 residues. The V segment lost 4 bases and the J segment 11 bases; nucleotides outside the gene matches: 16. As DNA, the CDR3 is TGTGCCAGCAGTTCCACTAGCGGGTCTAGTAAGCGCGGGCAGTATTTT. Encoded protein: CASSSTSGSSKRGQYF.

The V and J genes are TRBV11-2 and TRBJ2-3; TRBD2 matches 12 bases. The germline gives CDR1 SGHAT, CDR2 FQNNGV. Trimming took 3 bases from V and 6 from J; bases not matched to a gene: 13. This CDR3 has 18 amino acids. The CDR3 here is CASSLGRGLAGPHDTQYF. Written as DNA, the CDR3 is TGTGCCAGCAGCTTGGGACGAGGACTAGCGGGACCGCACGATACGCAGTATTTT.

This clonotype was counted between two and nine times. V usage is TRBV15 and J usage is TRBJ1-5; D might be TRBD1 (6 bases). The V end lost 5 bases, the J end lost 7 bases, and 12 bases lay between the germline ends. CDR1 and CDR2 (germline): LNHNV, YYDKDF (reference sequence). This CDR3 is 13 amino acids long. CDR3 in DNA: TGTGCCACCAGCGGACAGAGTAGGCAGCCCCAGCATTTT. This gives the protein CATSGQSRQPQHF.